The rows below give T cell receptor beta chains drawn from one sample of a study of vaccination and CD4 T cells after COVID-19. These receptors' antigens are unknown. TCRdb reprocessed the PCR reads with MiXCR, giving one entry per CDR3 protein. Altogether roughly 15,000 distinct CDR3 sequences are present, around three fifths being singletons, with the ten largest covering over 15%. Material for sequencing was CD4+ T cells from blood, cultured in vitro. The source of these receptors is a human donor who had recovered from COVID-19. The CDR3 runs from the conserved cysteine through the conserved F or W. The order of the fields is J gene, clone size, V gene, D gene, CDR3 DNA, CDR3 protein. The D gene is left open where the match is weak. Only part of the rows carry a size: once, few, many, or a class if the clone is expanded.

TRBJ2-4 | NA | TRBV15 | NA | TGTGCCACCACCCAGGGGTTTGGAAACATTCAGTACTTC | CATTQGFGNIQYF
TRBJ1-5 | NA | TRBV7-8 | TRBD1 | TGTGCCAGCAGCTTGACAGGGAAGGAGCCCCAGCATTTT | CASSLTGKEPQHF
TRBJ2-7 | few | TRBV11-2 | TRBD2 | TGTGCCAGCAGCTTACCCGGGAGGGCCTACGAGCAGTACTTC | CASSLPGRAYEQYF
TRBJ2-1 | NA | TRBV5-6 | NA | TGTGCCAGCAGCCCCGGTAGGTTATCCTACAATGAGCAGTTCTTC | CASSPGRLSYNEQFF
TRBJ2-7 | NA | TRBV20-1 | TRBD2 | TGCAGTGCTAAGATAGCGGGAGGAGCCTACGAGCAGTACTTC | CSAKIAGGAYEQYF
TRBJ2-5 | NA | TRBV9 | NA | TGTGCCAGCAGCGTAGGGTGGAACCAAGAGACCCAGTACTTC | CASSVGWNQETQYF
TRBJ1-2 | few | TRBV28 | NA | TGTGCCAGCAGTGGACACTATGGCTACACCTTC | CASSGHYGYTF
TRBJ2-4 | NA | TRBV20-1 | TRBD1 | TGCAGTGCTTTCGACAGGGTGGACTCCGGGGCCAAAAACATTCAGTACTTC | CSAFDRVDSGAKNIQYF
TRBJ1-2 | NA | TRBV6-1 | NA | TGTGCCAGCAGATCCACTACGATCTATGGCTACACCTTC | CASRSTTIYGYTF
TRBJ2-2 | NA | TRBV10-3 | NA | TGTGCCATCAGTGAGTCACACAATTTAAACACCGGGGAGCTGTTTTTT | CAISESHNLNTGELFF
TRBJ2-3 | few | TRBV6-2/TRBV6-3 | NA | TGTGCCAGCAGTGATCGTGTGGAAGATACGCAGTATTTT | CASSDRVEDTQYF
TRBJ2-1 | few | TRBV24-1 | NA | TGTGCCACCAGTGGTACAGGTTTCTACAATGAGCAGTTCTTC | CATSGTGFYNEQFF
TRBJ2-7 | few | TRBV6-1 | NA | TGTGCCACTTCAAGGGGAGGGGGGAACTACGAGCAGTACTTC | CATSRGGGNYEQYF
TRBJ1-1 | few | TRBV7-9 | NA | TGTGCCAGCAGCTTAGCCGGCAGGAAGAACACTGAAGCTTTCTTT | CASSLAGRKNTEAFF
TRBJ2-5 | NA | TRBV27 | NA | TGTGCCAGCAGCCCCCCGCGGGGCGGGTTTAGTGGAGAGACCCAGTACTTC | CASSPPRGGFSGETQYF
TRBJ2-3 | few | TRBV6-5 | TRBD2 | TGTGCCAGCAGTTACGAGGGACTAGCGGGAGCGGCAGATACGCAGTATTTT | CASSYEGLAGAADTQYF
TRBJ2-3 | NA | TRBV6-2/TRBV6-3 | TRBD2 | TGTGCCAGCAGTTACTCGAACTCCGGGAGGCAGGCAGATACGCAGTATTTT | CASSYSNSGRQADTQYF
TRBJ1-4 | NA | TRBV7-9 | NA | TGTGCCAGCAGCTTAGCGGATGGCAGGACCCATGAAAAACTGTTTTTT | CASSLADGRTHEKLFF
TRBJ2-5 | NA | TRBV24-1 | NA | TGTGCCACCAGTGATGTCACCTTTTCCCAAGAGACCCAGTACTTC | CATSDVTFSQETQYF
TRBJ2-2 | NA | TRBV2 | NA | TGTGCCAGCAGTGATGGTTTTGCACGGCTGTTTTTT | CASSDGFARLFF
TRBJ1-5 | NA | TRBV5-1 | NA | TGCGCCAGCAGCTTAGAACCGAACAATCAGCCCCAGCATTTT | CASSLEPNNQPQHF
TRBJ1-4 | few | TRBV7-9 | NA | TGTGCCAGCAGAAGGACAGTGGGTGAAAAACTGTTTTTT | CASRRTVGEKLFF
TRBJ1-5 | few | TRBV20-1 | TRBD1 | TGCAGTGCAAACTCCGGGACAGGGATTCAGCCCCAGCATTTT | CSANSGTGIQPQHF
TRBJ2-7 | NA | TRBV23-1 | NA | TGCGCCAGCAGCCGCTGGACAGCGGCCTACGAGCAGTACTTC | CASSRWTAAYEQYF
TRBJ2-3 | once | TRBV20-1 | TRBD2 | TGCAGTGCTCAACTAGCGGGGAACACAGATACGCAGTATTTT | CSAQLAGNTDTQYF
TRBJ2-3 | NA | TRBV20-1 | TRBD2 | TGCAGTGCTAGTTTCCCCACAGCGGGAGACACAGATACGCAGTATTTT | CSASFPTAGDTDTQYF
TRBJ2-3 | NA | TRBV5-1 | NA | TGCGCCAGCAGCCCCCAGGGTGGTCTACGCACAGATACGCAGTATTTT | CASSPQGGLRTDTQYF
TRBJ1-5 | few | TRBV12-3/TRBV12-4 | NA | TGTGCCAGCAGTGAGAGACCGGACGTTAAGCCCCAGCATTTT | CASSERPDVKPQHF
TRBJ1-6 | NA | TRBV28 | TRBD1 | TGTGCCAGCAGTACAGGGGGGCGGGGTCATAATTCACCCCTCCACTTT | CASSTGGRGHNSPLHF
TRBJ1-6 | NA | TRBV12-5 | NA | TGTGCTAGTGCTTCAACTGGCAGCTCCTATAATTCACCCCTCCACTTT | CASASTGSSYNSPLHF
TRBJ2-3 | NA | TRBV7-9 | TRBD1 | TGTGCCAGCAGCCGAGCCGAGGGGGCGGATACGCAGTATTTT | CASSRAEGADTQYF
TRBJ1-2 | few | TRBV2 | NA | TGTGCCAGCTTGTGGCCGACAGCGCCAAACACCTTC | CASLWPTAPNTF
TRBJ1-6 | NA | TRBV30 | TRBD1 | TGTGCCTGGAAAACCGACAGGGGAGAATCACCCCTCCACTTT | CAWKTDRGESPLHF
TRBJ2-7 | NA | TRBV6-5 | NA | TGTGCCAGCAGTTACCGGAATAATTACGAGCAGTACTTC | CASSYRNNYEQYF
TRBJ2-3 | few | TRBV19 | NA | TGTGCCAGTAGTATAGCCGGGCTAGGCCGCGTCGGAGATACGCAGTATTTT | CASSIAGLGRVGDTQYF
TRBJ1-1 | NA | TRBV7-2 | NA | TGTGCCAGCAGCCTGGGACCTACCGTTGCCGCTTTCTTT | CASSLGPTVAAFF
TRBJ1-1 | few | TRBV30 | NA | TGTGCCGGAAGGAACACTGAAGCTTTCTTT | CAGRNTEAFF
TRBJ2-2 | few | TRBV10-3 | NA | TGTGCCATTTCTATAGGTGTTGGCGCTAGCACCGGGGAGCTGTTTTTT | CAISIGVGASTGELFF
TRBJ2-1 | medium-sized | TRBV10-3 | TRBD2 | TGTGCCAGCTCCGGGACTAGCGGGAGGGGCGGGAGAGGTGAGCAGTTCTTC | CASSGTSGRGGRGEQFF
TRBJ2-2 | NA | TRBV20-1 | NA | TGCAGTGCTAGAGAAGCGGGCGGGGCAAACACCGGGGAGCTGTTTTTT | CSAREAGGANTGELFF
TRBJ1-6 | NA | TRBV6-1 | TRBD1 | TGTGCCACCGCGGGACAGGGGGCAAATTCACCCCTCCACTTT | CATAGQGANSPLHF
TRBJ2-4 | once | TRBV6-1 | NA | TGTGCCAGCAGACTAGACAGGTGGAACATTCAGTACTTC | CASRLDRWNIQYF
TRBJ2-5 | NA | TRBV2 | NA | TGTGCCAGCAGTGAATTTACTACGGAGGTGTATGGCCAGTACTTC | CASSEFTTEVYGQYF
TRBJ2-3 | NA | TRBV12-3/TRBV12-4 | NA | TGTGCCAGCAGTTTCCGGGGGCAACGGGATACGCAGTATTTT | CASSFRGQRDTQYF
TRBJ2-5 | NA | TRBV20-1 | TRBD2 | TGCAGTGCTGCGCATAGCGGGAGGGCCGGAGAGACCCAGTACTTC | CSAAHSGRAGETQYF
TRBJ2-3 | few | TRBV20-1 | NA | TGCAGTGCTAGAGGGAGTACAGATACGCAGTATTTT | CSARGSTDTQYF
TRBJ2-7 | NA | TRBV30 | NA | TGTGCCTGGAGTGTACCCTTGACCTACGAGCAGTACTTC | CAWSVPLTYEQYF
TRBJ2-4 | NA | TRBV19 | NA | TGTGCCAGTAGTATCGGGGCAGCCTGGGACTTC | CASSIGAAWDF
TRBJ1-5 | NA | TRBV2 | NA | TGTGCCAGCAGGGACCTACCGGGCCTTCAGCAGCCCCAGCATTTT | CASRDLPGLQQPQHF
TRBJ2-4 | NA | TRBV6-1 | NA | TGTGCCAGCACAGGTTTAGCCAAAAACATTCAGTACTTC | CASTGLAKNIQYF
TRBJ1-1 | few | TRBV15 | TRBD1 | TGTGCCACCAGCAGTACACCCGGACAGGGTGACACTGAAGCTTTCTTT | CATSSTPGQGDTEAFF
TRBJ2-4 | medium-sized | TRBV12-3/TRBV12-4 | NA | TGTGCCAGCAGTTTAGAAGAGGGGACCAAAAACATTCAGTACTTC | CASSLEEGTKNIQYF
TRBJ2-3 | NA | TRBV10-3 | NA | TGTGCCACCAGAGACACAACCACAGATACGCAGTATTTT | CATRDTTTDTQYF